These T cell receptor beta chains were read from a single sample in a study of Ad26.COV2.S vaccination and SARS-CoV-2 variants. Measured with immunoSEQ multiplex PCR; TCRdb has only the in-frame clones, and not every one. The sample has just over 350,000 clones, about 91% seen once. This specimen was peripheral blood, taken after recovery from COVID-19. The receptors stem from a human donor who had recovered from COVID-19. CDR3s include the opening cysteine and the closing phenylalanine or tryptophan. A D gene is named only where the DNA matches it firmly. Some rows mark clone size as missing; the rest say once, few, many or name a class of expanded clone.

j_call,clone_size,d_call,v_call,cdr3_aa,cdr3_nt
TRBJ1-2,few,NA,TRBV11-2,CASSLDRGDYGYTF,TGTGCCAGCAGCTTAGACAGGGGTGACTATGGCTACACCTTC
TRBJ1-2,NA,TRBD1,TRBV24-1,CATSDPGTAYGYTF,TGTGCCACCAGTGATCCAGGGACAGCCTATGGCTACACCTTC
TRBJ2-5,NA,TRBD1,TRBV7-2,CASSSRQGRETQYF,TGTGCCAGCAGCTCACGACAGGGGCGAGAGACCCAGTACTTC
TRBJ2-7,NA,NA,TRBV21-1,CASSIPLSVVRIGGKYF,TGTGCCAGCAGCATACCCTTAAGTGTTGTTAGAATAGGGGGGAAGTACTTC
TRBJ1-1,NA,TRBD1,TRBV6-5,CASSYTTGLLNTEAFF,TGTGCCAGCAGTTACACGACAGGGCTATTGAACACTGAAGCTTTCTTT
TRBJ2-2,NA,TRBD1,TRBV5-4,CASSPRNRGPGELFF,TGTGCCAGCAGCCCTCGCAACAGGGGGCCAGGGGAGCTGTTTTTT
TRBJ1-2,NA,TRBD1,TRBV6-1,CASSETISGTGYGYTF,TGTGCCAGCAGTGAAACTATTTCCGGGACAGGCTATGGCTACACCTTC
TRBJ1-1,NA,NA,TRBV5-8,CASSLRRLGTEAFF,TGTGCCAGCAGCTTGCGGAGGTTAGGCACTGAAGCTTTCTTT
TRBJ1-1,NA,NA,TRBV12-3/TRBV12-4,CASSFREGEAFF,TGTGCCAGCAGTTTTAGGGAAGGGGAAGCTTTCTTT
TRBJ1-4,NA,NA,TRBV12-5,CASGSEQGLELFF,TGTGCTAGTGGTTCGGAACAGGGATTAGAGCTGTTTTTT
TRBJ1-6,NA,TRBD1,TRBV7-2,CASGRQGYNSPLHF,TGTGCCAGCGGAAGACAGGGGTATAATTCACCCCTCCACTTT
TRBJ2-3,NA,NA,TRBV7-2,CASSYTDTQYF,TGTGCCAGCAGTTACACAGATACGCAGTATTTT
TRBJ1-1,NA,NA,TRBV12-3/TRBV12-4,CASSFGLGTEAFF,TGTGCCAGCAGTTTCGGGCTGGGCACTGAAGCTTTCTTT
TRBJ2-7,once,TRBD1,TRBV10-3,CAISDPGTGAYEQYF,TGTGCCATCAGTGACCCCGGGACAGGGGCCTACGAGCAGTACTTC
TRBJ2-7,NA,NA,TRBV9,CASSSGQGVSYEQYF,TGTGCCAGCAGCTCCGGTCAAGGAGTCTCCTACGAGCAGTACTTC
TRBJ1-2,NA,NA,TRBV7-2,CASSPTDRKANYGYTF,TGTGCCAGCAGCCCCACTGACCGAAAAGCTAACTATGGCTACACCTTC
TRBJ1-4,NA,NA,TRBV5-8,CASSGGQATNEKLFF,TGTGCCAGCAGCGGAGGTCAAGCAACTAATGAAAAACTGTTTTTT
TRBJ2-2,once,NA,TRBV5-4,CASSLRLVGELFF,TGTGCCAGCAGCTTGCGGTTGGTCGGGGAGCTGTTTTTT
TRBJ2-3,NA,NA,TRBV7-9,CASSNPLLGGGLPDTQYF,TGTGCCAGCAGCAATCCGCTACTGGGGGGGGGCCTACCAGATACGCAGTATTTT
TRBJ1-4,once,NA,TRBV9,CASSVGRGDEKLFF,TGTGCCAGCAGCGTCGGCAGGGGAGATGAAAAACTGTTTTTT
TRBJ2-5,NA,NA,TRBV10-3,CAISESLNGETQYF,TGTGCCATCAGTGAGTCATTAAACGGGGAGACCCAGTACTTC
TRBJ2-6,NA,NA,TRBV7-2,CASSFTANSGANVLTF,TGTGCCAGCAGCTTCACAGCAAACTCTGGGGCCAACGTCCTGACTTTC
TRBJ2-4,NA,TRBD1,TRBV6-2/TRBV6-3,CASSWPGGAPSVLLQYF,TGTGCCAGCAGTTGGCCAGGGGGCGCTCCGTCGGTGTTGCTTCAGTACTTC
TRBJ1-4,NA,NA,TRBV6-2/TRBV6-3,CASSPGLGGEKLFF,TGTGCCAGCAGCCCGGGACTAGGAGGGGAAAAACTGTTTTTT
TRBJ1-2,NA,TRBD1,TRBV4-1,CASSQEGGRNYGYTF,TGCGCCAGCAGCCAAGAAGGGGGCAGGAACTATGGCTACACCTTC
TRBJ1-1,NA,NA,TRBV27,CASSLSVRTEAFF,TGTGCCAGCAGTTTATCTGTTCGCACTGAAGCTTTCTTT
TRBJ2-7,NA,TRBD2,TRBV15,CATSREGGLAGYEQYF,TGTGCCACCAGCAGAGAGGGTGGACTAGCGGGGTACGAGCAGTACTTC
TRBJ2-7,NA,NA,TRBV4-1,CASSLGRTYEQYF,TGCGCCAGCAGTCTCGGACGGACCTACGAGCAGTACTTC
TRBJ2-7,once,NA,TRBV13,CASSLGYEQYF,TGTGCCAGCAGCTTAGGCTACGAGCAGTACTTC
TRBJ1-2,NA,NA,TRBV6-1,CASSEKRGPSPNYGYTF,TGTGCCAGCAGTGAAAAAAGGGGACCCTCACCTAACTATGGCTACACCTTC
TRBJ2-3,NA,NA,TRBV27,CASSKGQIDTQYF,TGTGCCAGCAGTAAAGGACAGATAGATACGCAGTATTTT
TRBJ1-5,NA,NA,TRBV9,CASGPSLYGNQPQHF,TGTGCCAGCGGTCCCTCTTTGTATGGCAATCAGCCCCAGCATTTT
TRBJ2-7,NA,NA,TRBV5-4,CASSPGPTVHEQYF,TGTGCCAGCAGCCCCGGCCCCACCGTCCACGAGCAGTACTTC
TRBJ2-2,once,TRBD2,TRBV9,CASSVASGGAAGELFF,TGTGCCAGCAGCGTAGCTAGCGGGGGGGCCGCCGGGGAGCTGTTTTTT
TRBJ1-2,NA,NA,TRBV5-6,CASSWTPYGGQSYTF,TGTGCCAGCAGCTGGACCCCCTATGGGGGGCAAAGCTACACCTTC
TRBJ2-2,NA,NA,TRBV11-3,CASSIHSNTGELFF,TGTGCCAGCAGCATCCACAGCAACACCGGGGAGCTGTTTTTT
TRBJ1-6,NA,NA,TRBV5-8,CASSLMTGVLNSPLHF,TGTGCCAGCAGCTTGATGACGGGGGTCCTAAATTCACCCCTCCACTTT
TRBJ1-5,NA,TRBD1,TRBV6-6,CASSNGQDRNQPQHF,TGTGCCAGCAGTAACGGACAGGACCGCAATCAGCCCCAGCATTTT
TRBJ2-1,NA,NA,TRBV20-1,CSASAQRESSYNEQFF,TGCAGTGCTAGTGCTCAGAGGGAGAGCTCCTACAATGAGCAGTTCTTC
TRBJ1-6,NA,NA,TRBV6-2/TRBV6-3,CASSGDPLISPLHF,TGTGCCAGCAGTGGGGACCCCTTGATTTCACCCCTCCACTTT
TRBJ2-3,NA,TRBD2,TRBV24-1,CATSERGGLGDTQYF,TGTGCCACCAGTGAGCGGGGGGGCCTAGGAGATACGCAGTATTTT
TRBJ2-2,NA,TRBD2,TRBV5-1,CASSWGLGLAGPNTGELFF,TGCGCCAGCAGCTGGGGACTGGGACTAGCGGGGCCGAACACCGGGGAGCTGTTTTTT